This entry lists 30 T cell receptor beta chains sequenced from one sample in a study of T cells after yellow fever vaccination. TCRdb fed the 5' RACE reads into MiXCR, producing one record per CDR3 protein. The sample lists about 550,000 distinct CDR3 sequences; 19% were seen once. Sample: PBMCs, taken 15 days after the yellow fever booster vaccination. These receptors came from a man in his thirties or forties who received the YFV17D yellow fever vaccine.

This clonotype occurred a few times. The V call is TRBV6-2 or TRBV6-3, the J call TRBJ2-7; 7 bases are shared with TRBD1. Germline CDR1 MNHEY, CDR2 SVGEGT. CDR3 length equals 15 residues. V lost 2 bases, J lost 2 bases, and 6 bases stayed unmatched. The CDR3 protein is CASSYPTDRTYEQYF. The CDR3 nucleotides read TGTGCCAGCAGTTACCCCACGGACAGGACCTACGAGCAGTACTTC.

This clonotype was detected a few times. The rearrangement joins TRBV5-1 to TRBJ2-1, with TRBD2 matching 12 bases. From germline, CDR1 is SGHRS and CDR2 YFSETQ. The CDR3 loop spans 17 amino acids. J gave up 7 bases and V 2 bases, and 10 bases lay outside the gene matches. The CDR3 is CASSFLAGGPVENEQFF. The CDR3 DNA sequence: TGCGCCAGCAGCTTCCTAGCGGGAGGGCCTGTGGAAAATGAGCAGTTCTTC.

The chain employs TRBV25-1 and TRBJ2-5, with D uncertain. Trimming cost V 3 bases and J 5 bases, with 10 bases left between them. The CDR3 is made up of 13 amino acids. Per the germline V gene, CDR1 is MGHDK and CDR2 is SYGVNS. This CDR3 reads CASSDSRWETQYF. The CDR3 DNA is TGTGCCAGCAGTGATTCGAGGTGGGAGACCCAGTACTTC.

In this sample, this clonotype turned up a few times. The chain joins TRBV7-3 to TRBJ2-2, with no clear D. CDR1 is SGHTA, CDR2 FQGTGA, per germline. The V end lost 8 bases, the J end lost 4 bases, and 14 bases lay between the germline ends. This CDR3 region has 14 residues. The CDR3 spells CASHNVGGTGELFF. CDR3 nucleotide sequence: TGTGCCAGCCACAATGTTGGTGGCACCGGGGAGCTGTTTTTT.

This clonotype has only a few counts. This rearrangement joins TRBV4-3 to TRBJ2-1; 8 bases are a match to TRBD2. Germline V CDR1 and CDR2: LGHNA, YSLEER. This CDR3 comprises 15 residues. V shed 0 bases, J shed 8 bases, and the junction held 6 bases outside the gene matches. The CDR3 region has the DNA TGCGCCAGCAGCCAAGAACCCTTCGGGAGGGATGAGCAGTTCTTC. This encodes CASSQEPFGRDEQFF.

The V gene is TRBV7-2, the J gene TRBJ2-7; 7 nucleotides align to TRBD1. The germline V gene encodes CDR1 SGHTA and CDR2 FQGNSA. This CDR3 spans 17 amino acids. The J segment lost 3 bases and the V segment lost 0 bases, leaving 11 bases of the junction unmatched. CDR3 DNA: TGTGCCAGCAGCTTAGCCCTGAGGGGGCCGACTTTCTACGAGCAGTACTTC. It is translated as CASSLALRGPTFYEQYF.

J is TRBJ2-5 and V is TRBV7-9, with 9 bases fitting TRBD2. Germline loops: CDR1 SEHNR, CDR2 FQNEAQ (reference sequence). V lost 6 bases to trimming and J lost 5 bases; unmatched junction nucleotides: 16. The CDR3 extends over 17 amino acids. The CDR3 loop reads CASRLSGVAGARETQYF. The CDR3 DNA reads TGTGCCAGCAGACTTTCGGGAGTAGCGGGAGCCCGGGAGACCCAGTACTTC.

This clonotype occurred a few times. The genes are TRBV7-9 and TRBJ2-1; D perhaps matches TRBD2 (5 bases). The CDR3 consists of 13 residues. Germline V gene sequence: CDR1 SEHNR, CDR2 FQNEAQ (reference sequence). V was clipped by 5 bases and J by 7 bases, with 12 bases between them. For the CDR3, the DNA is TGTGCCAGCAGCACAAGCGGTTTAAATGAGCAGTTCTTC. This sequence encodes CASSTSGLNEQFF.

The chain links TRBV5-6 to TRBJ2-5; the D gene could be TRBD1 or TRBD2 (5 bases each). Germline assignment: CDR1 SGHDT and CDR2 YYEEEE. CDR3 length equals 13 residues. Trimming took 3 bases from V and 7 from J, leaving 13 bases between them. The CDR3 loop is CASSSRDPGTQYF. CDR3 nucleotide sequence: TGTGCCAGCAGCTCCCGGGACCCGGGGACCCAGTACTTC.

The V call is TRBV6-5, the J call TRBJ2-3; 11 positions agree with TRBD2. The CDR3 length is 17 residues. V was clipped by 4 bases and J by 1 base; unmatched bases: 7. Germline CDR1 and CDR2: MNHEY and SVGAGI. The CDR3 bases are TGTGCCAGCAGTTCCGCGACTAGCGGGAAGCGCACAGATACGCAGTATTTT. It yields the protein CASSSATSGKRTDTQYF.

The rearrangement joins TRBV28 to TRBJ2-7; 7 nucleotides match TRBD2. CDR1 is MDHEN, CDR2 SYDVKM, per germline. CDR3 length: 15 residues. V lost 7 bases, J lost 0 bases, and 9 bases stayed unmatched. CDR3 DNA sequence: TGTGCCAGCATCCCGGACGGGGGGAGCTCCTACGAGCAGTACTTC. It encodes CASIPDGGSSYEQYF.

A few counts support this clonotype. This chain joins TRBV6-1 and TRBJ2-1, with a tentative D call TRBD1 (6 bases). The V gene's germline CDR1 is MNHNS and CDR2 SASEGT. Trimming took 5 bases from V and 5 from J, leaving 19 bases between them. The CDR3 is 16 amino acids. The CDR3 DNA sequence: TGTGCCAGCAGTCCCGCTGAGGACAGCCTAAACAATGAGCAGTTCTTC. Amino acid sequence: CASSPAEDSLNNEQFF.

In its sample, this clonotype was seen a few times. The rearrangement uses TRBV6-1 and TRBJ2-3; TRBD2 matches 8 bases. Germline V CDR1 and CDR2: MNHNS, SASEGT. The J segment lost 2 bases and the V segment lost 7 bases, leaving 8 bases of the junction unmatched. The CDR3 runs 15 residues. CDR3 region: CASMTPGLVTDTQYF. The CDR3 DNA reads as TGTGCCAGCATGACCCCGGGACTAGTCACAGATACGCAGTATTTT.

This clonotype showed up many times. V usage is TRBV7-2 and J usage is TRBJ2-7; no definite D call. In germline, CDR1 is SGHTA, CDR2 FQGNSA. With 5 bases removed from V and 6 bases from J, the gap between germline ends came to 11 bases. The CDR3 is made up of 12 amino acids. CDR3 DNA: TGTGCCAGCAGCCCCCGGCTAGGCGAGCAGTACTTC. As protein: CASSPRLGEQYF.

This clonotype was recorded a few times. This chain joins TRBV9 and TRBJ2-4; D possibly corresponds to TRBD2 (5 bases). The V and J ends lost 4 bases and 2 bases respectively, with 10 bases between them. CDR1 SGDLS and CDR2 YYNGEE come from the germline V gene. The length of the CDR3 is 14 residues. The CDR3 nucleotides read TGTGCCAGCAGCTCCCCGGGGTCCAAAAACATTCAGTACTTC. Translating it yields CASSSPGSKNIQYF.

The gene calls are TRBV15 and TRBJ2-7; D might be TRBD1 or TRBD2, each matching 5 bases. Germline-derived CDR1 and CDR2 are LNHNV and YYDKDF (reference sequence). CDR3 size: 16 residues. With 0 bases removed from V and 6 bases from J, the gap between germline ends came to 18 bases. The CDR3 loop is CATSRDTGTLLGEQYF. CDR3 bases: TGTGCCACCAGCAGAGATACCGGGACCCTCTTAGGCGAGCAGTACTTC.

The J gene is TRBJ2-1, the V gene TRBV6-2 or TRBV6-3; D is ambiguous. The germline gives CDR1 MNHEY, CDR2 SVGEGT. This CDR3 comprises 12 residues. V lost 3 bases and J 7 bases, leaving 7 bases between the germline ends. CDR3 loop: CASSYTPNEQFF. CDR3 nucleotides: TGTGCCAGCAGTTATACTCCTAATGAGCAGTTCTTC.

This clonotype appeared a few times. For the CDR3, the DNA is TGTGCCAGCACCCCCAACAGGGGGCTGGGCGAAAAACTGTTTTTT. Its protein is CASTPNRGLGEKLFF. This rearrangement joins TRBV7-8 to TRBJ1-4; 9 bases map to TRBD1. Trimming cost V 7 bases and J 8 bases; bases outside gene matches: 11. The CDR3 covers 15 residues. The germline gives CDR1 SGHVS, CDR2 FQNEAQ.

This CDR3 is CASSLALAGENEQFF. DNA of the CDR3: TGTGCCAGCAGCTTAGCACTAGCGGGAGAGAATGAGCAGTTCTTC. The rearrangement uses TRBV7-6 and TRBJ2-1; 11 positions agree with TRBD2. Germline-derived CDR1 and CDR2 are SGHVS and FNYEAQ. V shed 0 bases and J 7 bases; nucleotides not matched to a gene: 2. The CDR3 loop spans 15 amino acids.

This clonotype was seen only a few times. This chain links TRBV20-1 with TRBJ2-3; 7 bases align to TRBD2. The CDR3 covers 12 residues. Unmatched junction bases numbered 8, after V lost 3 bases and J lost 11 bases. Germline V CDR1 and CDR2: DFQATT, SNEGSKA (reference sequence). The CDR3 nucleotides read TGCAGTGCTAGCCTAAAGCGGGAAGGGCAGTATTTT. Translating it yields CSASLKREGQYF.

The CDR3 protein is CASSGHLNYGYTF. The CDR3 DNA reads as TGTGCCAGCAGCGGACACCTCAACTATGGCTACACCTTC. V and J are TRBV7-9 and TRBJ1-2; possible D gene TRBD1, 5 bases. V lost 5 bases, J lost 2 bases, and 9 bases lay in between. Germline V lookup: CDR1 SEHNR, CDR2 FQNEAQ (reference sequence). The CDR3 has 13 amino acids.

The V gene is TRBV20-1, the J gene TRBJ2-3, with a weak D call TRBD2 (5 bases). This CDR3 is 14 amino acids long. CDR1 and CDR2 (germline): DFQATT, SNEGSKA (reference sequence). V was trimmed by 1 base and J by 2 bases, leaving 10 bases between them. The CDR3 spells CSARGPRDTDTQYF. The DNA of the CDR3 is TGCAGTGCTAGAGGTCCCCGGGACACAGATACGCAGTATTTT.

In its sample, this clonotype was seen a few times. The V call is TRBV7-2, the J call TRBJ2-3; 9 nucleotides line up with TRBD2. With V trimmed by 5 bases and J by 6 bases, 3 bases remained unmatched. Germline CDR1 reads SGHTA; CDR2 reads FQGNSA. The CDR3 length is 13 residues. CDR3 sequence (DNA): TGTGCCAGCAGCCGTAGCGGGAGTGATACGCAGTATTTT. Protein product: CASSRSGSDTQYF.

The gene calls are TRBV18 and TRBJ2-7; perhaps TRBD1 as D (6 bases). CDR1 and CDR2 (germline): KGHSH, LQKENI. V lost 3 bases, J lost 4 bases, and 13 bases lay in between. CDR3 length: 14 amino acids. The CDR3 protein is CASSPRDKDYEQYF. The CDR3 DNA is TGTGCCAGCTCACCCCGGGACAAAGATTACGAGCAGTACTTC.

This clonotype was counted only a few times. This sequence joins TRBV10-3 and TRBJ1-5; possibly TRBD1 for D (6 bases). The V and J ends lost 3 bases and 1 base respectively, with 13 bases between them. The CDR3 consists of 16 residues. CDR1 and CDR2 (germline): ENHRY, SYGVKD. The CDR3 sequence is CAISEPVDRSNQPQHF. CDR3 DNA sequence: TGTGCCATCAGTGAACCTGTTGACAGGAGCAATCAGCCCCAGCATTTT.

The CDR3 region has the DNA TGCAGTGCTAGGAGGCAACTGCGGGCCCAGTACTTC. Protein: CSARRQLRAQYF. The chain joins TRBV20-1 to TRBJ2-5; D perhaps matches TRBD2 (5 bases). This CDR3 is built from 12 residues. V lost 3 bases and J lost 9, with 14 bases in between. Looked up from germline, CDR1 is DFQATT and CDR2 is SNEGSKA (reference sequence).

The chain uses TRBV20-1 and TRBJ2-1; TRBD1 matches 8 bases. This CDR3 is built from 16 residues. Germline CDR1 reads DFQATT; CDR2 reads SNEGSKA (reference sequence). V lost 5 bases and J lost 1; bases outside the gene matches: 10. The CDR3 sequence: CSAEPPRGLSYNEQFF. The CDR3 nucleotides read TGCAGTGCTGAACCGCCCAGGGGGCTTTCCTACAATGAGCAGTTCTTC.

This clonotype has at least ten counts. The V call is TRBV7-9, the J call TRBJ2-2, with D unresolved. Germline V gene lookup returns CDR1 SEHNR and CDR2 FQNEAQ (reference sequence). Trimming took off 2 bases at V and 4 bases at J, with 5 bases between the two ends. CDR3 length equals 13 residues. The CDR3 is CASSLRSTGELFF. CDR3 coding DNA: TGTGCCAGCAGCTTAAGGAGCACCGGGGAGCTGTTTTTT.

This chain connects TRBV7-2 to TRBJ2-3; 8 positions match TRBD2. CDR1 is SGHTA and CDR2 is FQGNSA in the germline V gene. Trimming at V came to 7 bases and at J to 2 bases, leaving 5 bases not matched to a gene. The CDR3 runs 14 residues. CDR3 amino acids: CASTGGGSTDTQYF. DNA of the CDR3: TGTGCCAGCACCGGGGGGGGATCCACAGATACGCAGTATTTT.

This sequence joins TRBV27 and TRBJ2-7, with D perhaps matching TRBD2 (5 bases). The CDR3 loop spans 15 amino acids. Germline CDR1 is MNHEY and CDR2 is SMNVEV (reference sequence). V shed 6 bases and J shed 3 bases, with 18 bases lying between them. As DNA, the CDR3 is TGTGCCAGCAGCACGGCGAGCGGAATGGTCTACGAGCAGTACTTC. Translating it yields CASSTASGMVYEQYF.